One and the same sample provided the 9 T cell receptor beta chains below, sequenced in a study of blood T cell repertoires in COVID-19. Sequencing was performed with immunoSEQ multiplex PCR; in TCRdb, only in-frame clones are kept and a portion is missing. This sample has about 220,000 clones, with roughly 80% found just once. Sequencing used peripheral blood. The receptors stem from an older woman with acute or convalescent COVID-19.

The rearrangement uses TRBV2 and TRBJ2-7, with D possibly being TRBD1 (6 bases). V was cut by 7 bases and J by 0 bases, with 16 bases left in between. Per germline, CDR1 SNHLY and CDR2 FYNNEI. This CDR3 region has 15 residues. CDR3 residues: CASMGTGSSSYEQYF. CDR3 coding DNA: TGTGCCAGCATGGGAACAGGGAGTAGCTCCTACGAGCAGTACTTC.

The chain has TRBV10-1 and TRBJ2-7, with D possibly matching TRBD2 (7 bases). The CDR3 spans 14 residues. V was clipped by 9 bases and J by 0 bases, with 15 bases between them. In germline, CDR1 is WNHNN, CDR2 SYGVQD (reference sequence). The CDR3 DNA reads as TGCGCCAGTCTTGGGGGGGGCCTCTCCTACGAGCAGTACTTC. This sequence encodes CASLGGGLSYEQYF.

The gene calls are TRBV15 and TRBJ1-4; D gene unclear. Germline-derived CDR1 and CDR2 are LNHNV and YYDKDF (reference sequence). CDR3 size: 16 residues. Trimming took 0 bases from V and 8 from J, leaving 16 bases between them. The CDR3 coding sequence is TGTGCCACCAGCAGAGAGGCCCCTAGTTCCGGCGAAAAACTGTTTTTT. Amino acids: CATSREAPSSGEKLFF.

The chain links TRBV20-1 to TRBJ1-2; D is uncertain. The CDR3 runs 11 residues. Germline CDR1 reads DFQATT; CDR2 reads SNEGSKA (reference sequence). Trimming cost V 7 bases and J 7 bases, with 13 bases left between them. CDR3 DNA: TGCAGTGTCGCGCTTGGTATTGGCTACACCTTC. It is translated as CSVALGIGYTF.

This sequence joins TRBV20-1 and TRBJ1-2, with no clear D. V lost 3 bases to trimming and J lost 8 bases, with 10 bases between them. Germline CDR1 reads DFQATT; CDR2 reads SNEGSKA (reference sequence). CDR3 length equals 11 residues. CDR3 protein: CSARLYRGYTF. The CDR3 DNA is TGCAGTGCTAGGCTCTATCGCGGCTACACCTTC.

This clone has just one count. V is TRBV29-1 and J is TRBJ2-7; TRBD2 matches at 7 bases. The CDR3 contains 12 residues. V was pared by 3 bases and J by 3 bases, with 2 bases of the junction left unmatched. CDR1 is SQVTM, CDR2 ANQGSEA, per germline. DNA for the CDR3: TGCAGCGTTGAGGGAGGGCACTACGAGCAGTACTTC. It is translated as CSVEGGHYEQYF.

With regard to this clone: Within the sample, other DNA sequences also encode this same CDR3. The rearrangement uses TRBV5-1 and TRBJ1-2; the match to TRBD1 covers 8 bases. CDR1 is SGHRS, CDR2 YFSETQ, per germline. The ends lost 3 bases at V and 4 bases at J; junction bases unmatched: 2. This CDR3 spans 13 amino acids. In DNA, the CDR3 is TGCGCCAGCAGCTCCGGACAGGGCTATGGCTACACCTTC. This translates into CASSSGQGYGYTF.

The chain recombines TRBV29-1 with TRBJ2-5; tentative D call: TRBD2 (5 bases). CDR1 and CDR2 from the germline V gene are SQVTM and ANQGSEA. The V gene lost 0 bases and the J gene lost 0 bases, with 17 bases spanning the gap. The CDR3 has 17 amino acids. CDR3 bases: TGCAGCGTTGAAGATCGCGGACCTGGAGGATACCAAGAGACCCAGTACTTC. This translates into CSVEDRGPGGYQETQYF.

The chain is built from TRBV21-1 and TRBJ1-5; TRBD1 was called by the table and not checked on the DNA. TRBV21-1 is flagged as a pseudogene. The CDR3 spans 20 residues. The CDR3 here is CASCEKGCHPLFIGNQPQHF. In DNA form, the CDR3 reads TGTGCCAGCTGTGAAAAGGGGTGCCATCCCCTCTTTATAGGCAATCAGCCCCAGCATTTT.